This is a list of T cell receptor beta chains from one sample in a study of blood T cell repertoires in COVID-19. The protocol was immunoSEQ multiplex PCR, while the TCRdb copy is restricted to in-frame clones and leaves out a portion. This sample has under 250,000 clones, with approximately 90% found just once. Specimen: PBMCs or T cells enriched from blood (not recorded which). These receptors all stem from a man younger than 40 who had recovered from COVID-19. Both conserved end residues are part of each CDR3. Each record gives: D gene, V gene, clone size, J gene, CDR3 DNA, CDR3 protein. D genes are given only for firm matches. A row's size may be missing; if present it is once, few, many or a size class.

>NA|TRBV12-3/TRBV12-4|few|TRBJ1-2
TGTGCCAGCAGTTTACAGGGCGGTGGCTACACCTTC
CASSLQGGGYTF
>TRBD2|TRBV6-1|NA|TRBJ2-7
TGTGCCAGCAGTGAGCGTAGCGGGGGGCCAACAATCTCCTACGAGCAGTACTTC
CASSERSGGPTISYEQYF
>TRBD2|TRBV30|NA|TRBJ2-3
TGTGCCGGGACCCCGGGGGGAATTAGCACAGATACGCAGTATTTT
CAGTPGGISTDTQYF
>NA|TRBV30|once|TRBJ1-2
TGTGCCTGGAGGAGGGGGTATGGCTACACCTTC
CAWRRGYGYTF
>TRBD1|TRBV9|NA|TRBJ1-1
TGTGCCAGCAGCGTAGACGACAGGGGCACTGAAGCTTTCTTT
CASSVDDRGTEAFF
>NA|TRBV28|NA|TRBJ2-7
TGTGCCAGCAGTAGAAGCGCCTACGAGCAGTACTTC
CASSRSAYEQYF
>TRBD1|TRBV9|NA|TRBJ2-5
TGTGCCAGCAGCGTATTGGTGAGTGTGGGGGGACAGGGTAGTGTGACCCAGTACTTC
CASSVLVSVGGQGSVTQYF
>TRBD1|TRBV28|NA|TRBJ2-4
TGTGCCATCTCAACAGGGGGAGCCAAAAACATTCAGTACTTC
CAISTGGAKNIQYF
>NA|TRBV15|NA|TRBJ2-3
TGTGCCACCAGCGGAGGACAGACCACAGATACGCAGTATTTT
CATSGGQTTDTQYF
>NA|TRBV6-5|NA|TRBJ1-1
TGTGCCAGCAGTTACTCAAGTCTAGGGGACACTGAAGCTTTCTTT
CASSYSSLGDTEAFF
>NA|TRBV15|NA|TRBJ1-3
TGTGCCACCAGCAGAGACACTCCTGGAAACACCATATATTTT
CATSRDTPGNTIYF
>NA|TRBV28|NA|TRBJ1-2
TGTGCCAGCAGTTTCCAGTTCAACTATGGCTACACCTTC
CASSFQFNYGYTF
>TRBD2|TRBV7-2|NA|TRBJ2-1
TGTGCCAGCAGCTTAGACACTGCGGGAGGGCGGAATGAGCAGTTCTTC
CASSLDTAGGRNEQFF
>NA|TRBV24-1|few|TRBJ1-3
TGTGCCCCCCAAGTCGGGGTCTACTCTGGAAACACCATATATTTT
CAPQVGVYSGNTIYF
>TRBD2|TRBV6-5|NA|TRBJ2-7
TGTGCCAGCAGTTTAGCGGGGGGAACCCTTCGGGAGCAGTACTTC
CASSLAGGTLREQYF
>NA|TRBV7-9|NA|TRBJ1-1
TGTGCCAGCAGCTTTAGTTCGGGAACTGAAGCTTTCTTT
CASSFSSGTEAFF
>NA|TRBV28|NA|TRBJ2-5
TGTGCCAGCAGTTTGGGAGGGGGGACAAGGTACCAAGAGACCCAGTACTTC
CASSLGGGTRYQETQYF
>NA|TRBV2|NA|TRBJ2-6
TGTGCCAGCAGGGGAAACACGGGGGTAAGCTCTGGGGCCAACGTCCTGACTTTC
CASRGNTGVSSGANVLTF
>TRBD2|TRBV6-5|NA|TRBJ2-1
TGTGCCAGCAAACTAAACGGGGGGGCTTACAATGAGCAGTTCTTC
CASKLNGGAYNEQFF
>NA|TRBV5-5|NA|TRBJ1-2
TGTGCCAGCAGCTCACCCCGACCGCTCACGGGGTCTAACTATGGCTACACCTTC
CASSSPRPLTGSNYGYTF
>NA|TRBV5-4|NA|TRBJ2-5
TGTGCCAGCAGCTTGATACAGGCTCTTGGGAGGGAGACCCAGTACTTC
CASSLIQALGRETQYF
>TRBD1|TRBV11-2|NA|TRBJ1-1
TGTGCCAGCAGCTTGACAGGGGGCGACACTGAAGCTTTCTTT
CASSLTGGDTEAFF
>NA|TRBV25-1|NA|TRBJ2-1
TGTGCCAGCAGTGTTTGGGACTTAGAGCAGTTCTTC
CASSVWDLEQFF
>NA|TRBV14|NA|TRBJ2-5
TGTGCCAGCAGCCTTCTGTTAGGGAGGTGGGAGACCCAGTACTTC
CASSLLLGRWETQYF
>NA|TRBV19|NA|TRBJ2-4
TGTGCCAGTAGTCCCCAGGGTTGGGTAAACATTCAGTACTTC
CASSPQGWVNIQYF
>NA|TRBV5-5|NA|TRBJ2-3
TGTGCCAGCAGCGTCGGGAGCACAGATACGCAGTATTTT
CASSVGSTDTQYF
>NA|TRBV18|NA|TRBJ2-5
TGTGCCGCTGGGCGGGACCCGCAAGAGACCCAGTACTTC
CAAGRDPQETQYF
>TRBD1|TRBV9|NA|TRBJ2-1
TGTGCCAGCAGCGGACAGGGTTATGAGCAGTTCTTC
CASSGQGYEQFF
>NA|TRBV5-8|NA|TRBJ1-5
TGTGCCAGCAGCCGCCAGGGTGTTTTCAGACAGCCCCAGCATTTT
CASSRQGVFRQPQHF
>TRBD1|TRBV5-8|NA|TRBJ2-1
TGTGCCAGCAGACCGACAGGGAGCAATGAGCAGTTCTTC
CASRPTGSNEQFF
>TRBD2|TRBV29-1|NA|TRBJ2-1
TGCAGCGGGCTAGCCGGGGGGGTTCGGTCCTACAATGAGCAGTTCTTC
CSGLAGGVRSYNEQFF
>TRBD2|TRBV5-1|NA|TRBJ2-7
TGCGCCAGCAGCTTCACTATAGCGGGATCCGCCTACGAGCAGTACTTC
CASSFTIAGSAYEQYF
>NA|TRBV2|NA|TRBJ2-2
TGTGCCAGCATGGGGGGACAGCCAAATACCGGGGAGCTGTTTTTT
CASMGGQPNTGELFF
>TRBD1|TRBV5-1|NA|TRBJ1-2
TGCGCCAGCAGCGCGACAGGGCTAAAGGGAGGCTACACCTTC
CASSATGLKGGYTF
>NA|TRBV11-2|NA|TRBJ1-2
TGTGCCAGCAGCTTATACAATGGCTACACCTTC
CASSLYNGYTF
>TRBD1|TRBV19|NA|TRBJ1-1
TGTGCCAGTATTACAGGGGAGATGAGGAACACTGAAGCTTTCTTT
CASITGEMRNTEAFF
>NA|TRBV9|NA|TRBJ1-2
TGTGCCAGCAGCGTAGCAGGGGATGACTATGGCTACACCTTC
CASSVAGDDYGYTF
>TRBD2|TRBV24-1|NA|TRBJ2-3
TGTGCCACCAGTGACTCAATTAAAGCGGGATACACAGATACGCAGTATTTT
CATSDSIKAGYTDTQYF
>NA|TRBV15|NA|TRBJ2-1
TGTGCCACCAGCAGAGATCACTCCGGTGAGCAGTTCTTC
CATSRDHSGEQFF
>NA|TRBV11-2|NA|TRBJ2-7
TGTGCCAGCAGCTTAGGTAACAGGAACTACGAGCAGTACTTC
CASSLGNRNYEQYF
>NA|TRBV27|NA|TRBJ1-5
TGTGCCAGCAGTTCGACGGCCGGTGCGGGGGTAATTGGCAATCAGCCCCAGCATTTT
CASSSTAGAGVIGNQPQHF
>NA|TRBV19|NA|TRBJ2-3
TGTGCCAGTAGTATTGGAGGTAGAGGACTGGGCGAGGTGGATACGCAGTATTTT
CASSIGGRGLGEVDTQYF
>NA|TRBV5-6|NA|TRBJ1-1
TGTGCCAGCGGTACATTACAGGGTGAAGCTTTCTTT
CASGTLQGEAFF
>NA|TRBV7-9|NA|TRBJ2-2
TGTGCCAGCAGCTTAACGAACGGGAACACCGGGGAGCTGTTTTTT
CASSLTNGNTGELFF
>NA|TRBV7-2|few|TRBJ2-7
TGTGCCAGCAGCTCGGACTACCGCTCCTACGAGCAGTACTTC
CASSSDYRSYEQYF
>TRBD1|TRBV2|NA|TRBJ2-3
TGTGCCAGCAACTCCCTTCCCAGGGGGAGCACAGATACGCAGTATTTT
CASNSLPRGSTDTQYF
>NA|TRBV6-2/TRBV6-3|NA|TRBJ2-2
TGTGCCAGCAGTCCCCTGACGTGGGGGCGGTCTACCGGGGAGCTGTTTTTT
CASSPLTWGRSTGELFF
>TRBD1|TRBV18|NA|TRBJ2-4
TGTGCCAGCTCACCGGGACAGGGGTTGGGCATTCAGTACTTC
CASSPGQGLGIQYF
>TRBD1|TRBV2|NA|TRBJ2-2
TGTGCCATTGGGGACAGGGGATCCGGGGAGCTGTTTTTT
CAIGDRGSGELFF